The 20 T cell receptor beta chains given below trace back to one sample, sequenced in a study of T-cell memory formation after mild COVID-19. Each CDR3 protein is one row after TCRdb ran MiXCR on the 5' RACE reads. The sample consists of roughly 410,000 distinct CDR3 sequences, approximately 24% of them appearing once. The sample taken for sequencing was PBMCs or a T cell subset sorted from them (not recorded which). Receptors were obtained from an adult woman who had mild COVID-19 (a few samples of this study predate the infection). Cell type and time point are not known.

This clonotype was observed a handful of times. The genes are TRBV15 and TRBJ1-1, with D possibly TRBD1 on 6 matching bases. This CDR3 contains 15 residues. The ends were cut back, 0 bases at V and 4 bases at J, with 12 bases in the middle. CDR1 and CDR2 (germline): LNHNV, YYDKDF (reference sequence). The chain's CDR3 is CATSRDRGPGTEAFF. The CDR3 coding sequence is TGTGCCACCAGCAGAGATCGGGGGCCGGGCACTGAAGCTTTCTTT.

CDR3 amino acids: CASSEGRVFSYNEQFF. The CDR3 DNA sequence: TGTGCCAGCAGTGAAGGAAGAGTTTTCTCCTACAATGAGCAGTTCTTC. This sequence joins TRBV6-1 and TRBJ2-1; D gene uncertain. V was clipped by 1 base and J by 0 bases, with 10 bases between them. CDR3 length: 16 amino acids. Germline values: CDR1 MNHNS, CDR2 SASEGT.

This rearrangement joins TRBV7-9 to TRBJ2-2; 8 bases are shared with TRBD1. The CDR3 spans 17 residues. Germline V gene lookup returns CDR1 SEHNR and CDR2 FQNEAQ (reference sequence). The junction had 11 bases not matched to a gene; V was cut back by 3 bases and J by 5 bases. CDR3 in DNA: TGTGCCAGCAGCTTTTTAACCGGACAGGGTAATACCGGGGAGCTGTTTTTT. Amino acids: CASSFLTGQGNTGELFF.

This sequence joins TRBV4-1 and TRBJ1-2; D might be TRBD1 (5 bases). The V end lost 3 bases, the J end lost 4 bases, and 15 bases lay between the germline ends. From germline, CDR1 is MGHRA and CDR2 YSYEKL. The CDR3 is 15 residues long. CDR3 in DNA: TGCGCCAGCAGCCAGGAAGTGGGGGGAGCCTATGGCTACACCTTC. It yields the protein CASSQEVGGAYGYTF.

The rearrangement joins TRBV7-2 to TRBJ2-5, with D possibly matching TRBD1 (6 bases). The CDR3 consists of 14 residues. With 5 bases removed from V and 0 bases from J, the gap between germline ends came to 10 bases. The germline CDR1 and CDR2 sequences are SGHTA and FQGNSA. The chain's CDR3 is CASSPWTDQETQYF. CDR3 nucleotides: TGTGCCAGCAGCCCTTGGACAGACCAAGAGACCCAGTACTTC.

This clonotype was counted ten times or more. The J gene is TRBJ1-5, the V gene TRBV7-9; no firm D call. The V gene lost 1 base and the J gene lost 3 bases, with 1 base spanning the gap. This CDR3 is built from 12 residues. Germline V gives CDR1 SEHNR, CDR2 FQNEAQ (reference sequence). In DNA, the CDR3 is TGTGCCAGCAGCTTAGACAATCAGCCCCAGCATTTT. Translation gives CASSLDNQPQHF.

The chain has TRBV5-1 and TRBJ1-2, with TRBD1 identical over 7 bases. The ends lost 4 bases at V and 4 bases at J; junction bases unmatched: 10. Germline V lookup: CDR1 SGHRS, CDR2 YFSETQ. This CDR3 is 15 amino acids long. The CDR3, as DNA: TGCGCCAGCAGCATGCGACAGGGTGACACCTATGGCTACACCTTC. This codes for CASSMRQGDTYGYTF.

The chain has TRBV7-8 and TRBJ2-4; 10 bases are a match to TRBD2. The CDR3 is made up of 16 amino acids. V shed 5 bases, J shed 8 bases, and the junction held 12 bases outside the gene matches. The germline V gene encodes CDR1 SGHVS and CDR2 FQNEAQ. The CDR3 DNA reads TGTGCCAGCAGCCCCCCCAGGGCTAGCGGGAGTTACATTCAGTACTTC. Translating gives CASSPPRASGSYIQYF.

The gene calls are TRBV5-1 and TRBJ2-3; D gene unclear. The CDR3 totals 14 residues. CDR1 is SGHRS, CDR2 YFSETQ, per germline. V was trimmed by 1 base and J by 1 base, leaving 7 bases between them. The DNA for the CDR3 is TGCGCCAGCAGCTTGTATTACGGCACAGATACGCAGTATTTT. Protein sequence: CASSLYYGTDTQYF.

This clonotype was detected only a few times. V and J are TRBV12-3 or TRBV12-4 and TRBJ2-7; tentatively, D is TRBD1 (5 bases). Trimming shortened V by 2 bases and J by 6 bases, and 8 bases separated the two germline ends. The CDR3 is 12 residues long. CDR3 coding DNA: TGTGCCAGCAGTTTAAATGGGGCCGAGCAGTACTTC. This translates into CASSLNGAEQYF.

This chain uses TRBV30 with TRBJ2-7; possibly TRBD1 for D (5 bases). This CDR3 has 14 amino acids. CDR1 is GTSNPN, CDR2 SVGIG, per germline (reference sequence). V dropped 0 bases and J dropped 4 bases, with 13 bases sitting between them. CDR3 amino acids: CAWSVLDSSYEQYF. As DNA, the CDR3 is TGTGCCTGGAGTGTACTTGACAGTAGTTACGAGCAGTACTTC.

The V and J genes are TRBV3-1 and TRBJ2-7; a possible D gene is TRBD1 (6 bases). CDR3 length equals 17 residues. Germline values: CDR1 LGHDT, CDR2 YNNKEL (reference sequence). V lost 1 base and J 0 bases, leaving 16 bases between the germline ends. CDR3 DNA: TGTGCCAGCAGCCAAGCGTCCCCCCAGGGGAGCTCCTACGAGCAGTACTTC. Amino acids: CASSQASPQGSSYEQYF.

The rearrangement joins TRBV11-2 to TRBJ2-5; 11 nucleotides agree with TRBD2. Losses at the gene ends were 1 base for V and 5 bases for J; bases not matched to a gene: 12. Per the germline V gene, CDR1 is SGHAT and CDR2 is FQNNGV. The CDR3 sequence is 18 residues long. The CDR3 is CASSLAPGTSGSAETQYF. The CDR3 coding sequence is TGTGCCAGCAGCTTAGCCCCCGGGACTAGCGGTTCCGCTGAGACCCAGTACTTC.

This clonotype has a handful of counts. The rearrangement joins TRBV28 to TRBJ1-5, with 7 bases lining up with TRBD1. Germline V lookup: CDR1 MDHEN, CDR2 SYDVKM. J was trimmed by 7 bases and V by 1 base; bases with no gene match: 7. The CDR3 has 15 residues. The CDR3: CASSLYRQGGQPQHF. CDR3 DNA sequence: TGTGCCAGCAGTTTATACCGACAGGGCGGCCAGCCCCAGCATTTT. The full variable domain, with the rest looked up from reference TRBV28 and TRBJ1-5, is DVKVTQSSRYLVKRTGEKVFLECVQDMDHENMFWYRQDPGLGLRLIYFSYDVKMKEKGDIPEGYSVSREKKERFSLILESASTNQTSMYLCASSLYRQGGQPQHFGDGTRLSIL.

The CDR3 DNA is TGTGCCAGCAGCCCTCGTCGTGGGACAGGAGACGCGAATGAGCAGTTCTTC. Amino acid sequence: CASSPRRGTGDANEQFF. The chain combines TRBV7-9 with TRBJ2-1; 8 nucleotides align to TRBD1. CDR1 is SEHNR and CDR2 is FQNEAQ in the germline V gene (reference sequence). The CDR3 loop spans 17 amino acids. J lost 7 bases, V lost 5 bases, and 16 bases had no gene match.

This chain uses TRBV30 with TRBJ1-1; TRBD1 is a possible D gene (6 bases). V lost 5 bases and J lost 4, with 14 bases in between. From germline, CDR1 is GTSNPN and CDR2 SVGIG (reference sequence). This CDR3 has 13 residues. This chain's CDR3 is CAWRTAGGTEAFF. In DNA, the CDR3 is TGTGCCTGGCGGACAGCGGGCGGCACTGAAGCTTTCTTT.

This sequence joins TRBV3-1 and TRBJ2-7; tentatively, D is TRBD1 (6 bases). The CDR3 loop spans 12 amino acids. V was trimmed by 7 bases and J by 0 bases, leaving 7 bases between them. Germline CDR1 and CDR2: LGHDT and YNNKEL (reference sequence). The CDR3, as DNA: TGTGCCAGCATGGACAGCTCCTACGAGCAGTACTTC. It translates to CASMDSSYEQYF.

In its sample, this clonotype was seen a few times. The CDR3 sequence is CSAIPSEGGLYGYTF. DNA for the CDR3: TGCAGTGCTATTCCCTCAGAGGGGGGCCTCTATGGCTACACCTTC. The genes are TRBV20-1 and TRBJ1-2; a weak D match, TRBD1 (6 bases). From germline, CDR1 is DFQATT and CDR2 SNEGSKA (reference sequence). The V gene lost 4 bases and the J gene lost 4 bases, with 19 bases spanning the gap. The CDR3 loop spans 15 amino acids.

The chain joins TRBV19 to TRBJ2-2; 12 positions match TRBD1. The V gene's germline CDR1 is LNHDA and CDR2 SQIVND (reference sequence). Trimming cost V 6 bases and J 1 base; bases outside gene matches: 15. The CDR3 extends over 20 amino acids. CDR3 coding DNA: TGTGCCAGTAGACGCAAGGGGACAGGGGGCGTTAAGATGAACACCGGGGAGCTGTTTTTT. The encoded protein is CASRRKGTGGVKMNTGELFF.

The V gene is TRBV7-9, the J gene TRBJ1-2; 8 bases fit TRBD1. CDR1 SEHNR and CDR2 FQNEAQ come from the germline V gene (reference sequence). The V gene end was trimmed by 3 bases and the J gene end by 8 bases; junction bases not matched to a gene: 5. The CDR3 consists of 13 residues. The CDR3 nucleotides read TGTGCCAGCAGCTTGGGGACAGGTGGAGGCTACACCTTC. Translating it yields CASSLGTGGGYTF.